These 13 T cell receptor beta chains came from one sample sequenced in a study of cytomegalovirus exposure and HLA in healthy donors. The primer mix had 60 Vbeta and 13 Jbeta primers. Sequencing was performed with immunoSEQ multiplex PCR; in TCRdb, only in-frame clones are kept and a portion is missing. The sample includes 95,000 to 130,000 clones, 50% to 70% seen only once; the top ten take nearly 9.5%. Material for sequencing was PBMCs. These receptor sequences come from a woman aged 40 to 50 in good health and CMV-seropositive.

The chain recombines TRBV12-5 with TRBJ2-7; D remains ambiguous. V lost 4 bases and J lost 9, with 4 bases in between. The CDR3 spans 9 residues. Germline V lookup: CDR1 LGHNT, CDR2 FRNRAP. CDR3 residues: CASGSGQYF. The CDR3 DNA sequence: TGTGCTAGTGGTTCAGGGCAGTACTTC.

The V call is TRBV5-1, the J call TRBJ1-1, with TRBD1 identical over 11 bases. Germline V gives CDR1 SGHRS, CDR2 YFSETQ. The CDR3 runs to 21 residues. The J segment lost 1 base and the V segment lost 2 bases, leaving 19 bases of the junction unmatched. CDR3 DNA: TGCGCCAGCAGCTTTTCTACTAGGACAGGGGGCGCCAGGGTGGGGAACACTGAAGCTTTCTTT. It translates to CASSFSTRTGGARVGNTEAFF.

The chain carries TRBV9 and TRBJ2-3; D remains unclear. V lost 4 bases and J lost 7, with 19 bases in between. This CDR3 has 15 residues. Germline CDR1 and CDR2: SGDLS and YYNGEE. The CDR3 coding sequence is TGTGCCAGCAGCCCAACCGCACGATATAGTTATACGCAGTATTTT. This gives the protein CASSPTARYSYTQYF.

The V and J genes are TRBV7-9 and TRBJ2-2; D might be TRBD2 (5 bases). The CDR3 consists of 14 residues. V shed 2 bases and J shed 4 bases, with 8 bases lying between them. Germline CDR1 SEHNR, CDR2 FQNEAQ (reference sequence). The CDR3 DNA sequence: TGTGCCAGCAGCTTAACAGAGGGCACCGGGGAGCTGTTTTTT. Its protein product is CASSLTEGTGELFF.

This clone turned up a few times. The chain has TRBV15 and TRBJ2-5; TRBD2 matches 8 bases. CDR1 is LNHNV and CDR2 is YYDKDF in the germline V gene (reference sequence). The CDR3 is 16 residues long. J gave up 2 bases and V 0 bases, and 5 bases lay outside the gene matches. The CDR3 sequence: CATSRDWTSRQETQYF. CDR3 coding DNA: TGTGCCACCAGCAGAGATTGGACTAGCAGGCAAGAGACCCAGTACTTC.

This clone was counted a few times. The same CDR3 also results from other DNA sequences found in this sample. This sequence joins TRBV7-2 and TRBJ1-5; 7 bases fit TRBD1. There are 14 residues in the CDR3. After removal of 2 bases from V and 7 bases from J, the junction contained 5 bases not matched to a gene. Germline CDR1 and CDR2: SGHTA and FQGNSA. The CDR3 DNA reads TGTGCCAGCAGCTTACAACAGGGGAACCAGCCCCAGCATTTT. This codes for CASSLQQGNQPQHF.

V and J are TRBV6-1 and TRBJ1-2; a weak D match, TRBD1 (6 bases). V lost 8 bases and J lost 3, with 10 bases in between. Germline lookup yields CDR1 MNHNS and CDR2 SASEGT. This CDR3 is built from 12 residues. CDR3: CASWGTYYGYTF. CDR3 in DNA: TGTGCCAGCTGGGGGACATACTATGGCTACACCTTC.

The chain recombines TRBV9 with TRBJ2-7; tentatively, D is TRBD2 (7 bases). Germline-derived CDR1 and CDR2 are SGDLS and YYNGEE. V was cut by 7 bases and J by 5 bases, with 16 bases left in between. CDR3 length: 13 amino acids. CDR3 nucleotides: TGTGCCAGCGGGGGGGGCAGGGCCGACGAGCAGTACTTC. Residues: CASGGGRADEQYF.

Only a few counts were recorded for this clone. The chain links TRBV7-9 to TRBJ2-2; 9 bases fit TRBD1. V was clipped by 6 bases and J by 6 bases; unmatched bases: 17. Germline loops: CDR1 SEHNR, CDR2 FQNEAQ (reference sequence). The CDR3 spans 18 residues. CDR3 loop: CASRPKVGDRAYAGELFF. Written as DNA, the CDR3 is TGTGCCAGCAGACCCAAGGTTGGGGACAGGGCATATGCCGGGGAGCTGTTTTTT.

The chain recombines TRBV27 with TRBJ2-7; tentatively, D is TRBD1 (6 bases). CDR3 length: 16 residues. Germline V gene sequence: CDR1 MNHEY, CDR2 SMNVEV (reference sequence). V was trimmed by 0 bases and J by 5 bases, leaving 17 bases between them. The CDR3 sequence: CASSLSRGRGLHEQYF. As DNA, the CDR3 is TGTGCCAGCAGTTTATCCCGGGGCAGGGGTTTGCACGAGCAGTACTTC.

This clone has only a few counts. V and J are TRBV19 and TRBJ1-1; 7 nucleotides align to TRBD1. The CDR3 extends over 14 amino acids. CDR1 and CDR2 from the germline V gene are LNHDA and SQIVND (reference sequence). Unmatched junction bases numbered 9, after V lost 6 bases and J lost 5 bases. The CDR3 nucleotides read TGTGCCAGTAGATCCACAGGGGTGAGGACTGAAGCTTTCTTT. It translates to CASRSTGVRTEAFF.

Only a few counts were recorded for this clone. CDR3 loop: CASSLTSGRAGEQFF. The CDR3, as DNA: TGCGCCAGCAGCCTGACTAGCGGGAGGGCCGGGGAGCAGTTCTTC. The chain recombines TRBV5-1 with TRBJ2-1; 14 nucleotides match TRBD2. V lost 4 bases to trimming and J lost 10 bases; unmatched junction nucleotides: 7. Germline V lookup: CDR1 SGHRS, CDR2 YFSETQ. This CDR3 has 15 amino acids.

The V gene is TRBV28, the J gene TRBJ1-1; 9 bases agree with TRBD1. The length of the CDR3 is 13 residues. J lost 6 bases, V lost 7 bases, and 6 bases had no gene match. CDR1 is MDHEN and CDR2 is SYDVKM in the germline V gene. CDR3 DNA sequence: TGTGCCAGCATCACGAACAGGGGGCCTGAAGCTTTCTTT. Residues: CASITNRGPEAFF.